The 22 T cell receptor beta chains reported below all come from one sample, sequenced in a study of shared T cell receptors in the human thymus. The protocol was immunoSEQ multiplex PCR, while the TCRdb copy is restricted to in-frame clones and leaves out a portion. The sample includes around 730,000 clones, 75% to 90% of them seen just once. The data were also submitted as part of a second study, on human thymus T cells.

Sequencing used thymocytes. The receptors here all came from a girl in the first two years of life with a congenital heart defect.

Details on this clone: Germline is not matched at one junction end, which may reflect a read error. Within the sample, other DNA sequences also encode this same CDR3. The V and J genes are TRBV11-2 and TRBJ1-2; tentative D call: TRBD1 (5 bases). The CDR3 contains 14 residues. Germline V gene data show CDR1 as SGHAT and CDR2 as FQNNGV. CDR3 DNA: TGTGCCAGCAGCCAAGGGCGGGAGGCGCGGGGCTACACTTTC. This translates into CASSQGREARGYTF.

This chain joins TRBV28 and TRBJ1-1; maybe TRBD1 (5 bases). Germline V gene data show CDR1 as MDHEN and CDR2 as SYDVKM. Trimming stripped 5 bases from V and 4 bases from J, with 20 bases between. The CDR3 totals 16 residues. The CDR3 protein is CASSPVGGDKGTEAFF. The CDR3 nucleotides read TGTGCCAGCAGTCCCGTGGGAGGGGATAAGGGCACTGAAGCTTTCTTT.

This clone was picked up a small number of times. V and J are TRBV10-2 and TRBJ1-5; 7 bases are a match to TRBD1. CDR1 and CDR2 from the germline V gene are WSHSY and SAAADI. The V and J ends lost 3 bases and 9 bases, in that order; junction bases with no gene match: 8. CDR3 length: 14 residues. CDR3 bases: TGCGCCAGCAGTGACCTAGACAGGGCGTCGCCCCAGCATTTT. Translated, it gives CASSDLDRASPQHF.

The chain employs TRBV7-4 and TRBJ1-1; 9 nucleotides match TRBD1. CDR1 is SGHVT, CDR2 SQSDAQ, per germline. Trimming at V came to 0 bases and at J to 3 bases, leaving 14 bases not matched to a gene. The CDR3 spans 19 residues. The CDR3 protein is CASSLASGTGILWDTEAFF. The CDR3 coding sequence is TGTGCCAGCAGCTTAGCATCCGGGACAGGGATTCTTTGGGACACTGAAGCTTTCTTT.

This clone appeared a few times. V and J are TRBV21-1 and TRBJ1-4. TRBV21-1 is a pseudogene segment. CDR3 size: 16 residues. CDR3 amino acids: CASSKYRVEEEEKLFF. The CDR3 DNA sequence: TGTGCCAGCAGCAAATATCGAGTGGAGGAGGAAGAAAAACTGTTTTTT.

DNA for the CDR3: TGCGCCAGCAGCCAAACCCACAGGGACGGCTACACCTTC. It is translated as CASSQTHRDGYTF. The chain couples TRBV4-1 to TRBJ1-2; tentatively, D is TRBD1 (6 bases). Germline CDR1 reads MGHRA; CDR2 reads YSYEKL. Trimming removed 2 bases at V and 8 bases at J, with 12 bases between. This CDR3 has 13 amino acids.

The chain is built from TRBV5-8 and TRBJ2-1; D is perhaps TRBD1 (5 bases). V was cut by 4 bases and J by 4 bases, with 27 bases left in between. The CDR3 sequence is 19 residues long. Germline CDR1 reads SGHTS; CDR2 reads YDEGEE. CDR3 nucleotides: TGTGCCAGCAGCCGACACCCCCCACACCCAGGGTCGGTTTACAATGAGCAGTTCTTC. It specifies CASSRHPPHPGSVYNEQFF.

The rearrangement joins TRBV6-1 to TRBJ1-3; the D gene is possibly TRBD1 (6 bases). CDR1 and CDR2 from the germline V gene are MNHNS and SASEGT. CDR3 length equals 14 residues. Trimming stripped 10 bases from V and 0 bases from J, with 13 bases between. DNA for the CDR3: TGTGCCACATTTAGGGGACACTCTGGAAACACCATATATTTT. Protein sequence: CATFRGHSGNTIYF.

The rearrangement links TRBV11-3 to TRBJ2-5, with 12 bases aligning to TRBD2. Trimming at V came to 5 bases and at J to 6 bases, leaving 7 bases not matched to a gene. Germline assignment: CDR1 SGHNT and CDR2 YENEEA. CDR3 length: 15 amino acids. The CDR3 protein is CASSPSGGARQTQYF. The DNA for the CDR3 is TGTGCCAGCAGCCCTAGCGGGGGGGCCAGGCAGACCCAGTACTTC.

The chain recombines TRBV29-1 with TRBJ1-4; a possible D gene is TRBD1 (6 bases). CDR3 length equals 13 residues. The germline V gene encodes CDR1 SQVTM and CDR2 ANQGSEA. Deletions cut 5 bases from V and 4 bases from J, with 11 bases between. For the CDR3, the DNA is TGCAGCGTTCGGGCAGGGGATAATGAAAAACTGTTTTTT. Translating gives CSVRAGDNEKLFF.

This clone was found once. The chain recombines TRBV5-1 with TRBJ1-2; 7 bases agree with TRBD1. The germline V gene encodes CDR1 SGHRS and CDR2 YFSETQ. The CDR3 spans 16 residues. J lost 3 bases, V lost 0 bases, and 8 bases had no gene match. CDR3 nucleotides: TGCGCCAGCAGCTTGGCCTCGCAGGGGGAAGACTATGGCTACACCTTC. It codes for CASSLASQGEDYGYTF.

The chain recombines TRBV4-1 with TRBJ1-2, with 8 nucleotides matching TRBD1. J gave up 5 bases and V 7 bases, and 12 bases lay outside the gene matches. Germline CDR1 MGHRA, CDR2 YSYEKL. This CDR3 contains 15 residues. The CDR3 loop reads CASTTGESPGYGYTF. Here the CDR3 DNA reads TGCGCCAGCACGACAGGGGAGAGCCCTGGATATGGCTACACCTTC.

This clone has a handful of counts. CDR3 coding DNA: TGTGCCAGCAGCCGCAAGAAGGGGGACAACTTAACTGAAGCTTTCTTT. Its translation is CASSRKKGDNLTEAFF. This sequence joins TRBV27 and TRBJ1-1, with D possibly matching TRBD1 (6 bases). The CDR3 length is 16 residues. Trimming removed 6 bases from V and 5 bases from J, with 22 bases in between. Per the germline V gene, CDR1 is MNHEY and CDR2 is SMNVEV (reference sequence).

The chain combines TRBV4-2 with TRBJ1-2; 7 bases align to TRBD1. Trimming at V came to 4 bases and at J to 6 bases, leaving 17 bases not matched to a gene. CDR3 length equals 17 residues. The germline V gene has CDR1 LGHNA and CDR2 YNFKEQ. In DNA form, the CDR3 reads TGTGCCAGCAGCCCTTGGCGAGGGGGCGATATAATCGATGGCTACACCTTC. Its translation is CASSPWRGGDIIDGYTF.

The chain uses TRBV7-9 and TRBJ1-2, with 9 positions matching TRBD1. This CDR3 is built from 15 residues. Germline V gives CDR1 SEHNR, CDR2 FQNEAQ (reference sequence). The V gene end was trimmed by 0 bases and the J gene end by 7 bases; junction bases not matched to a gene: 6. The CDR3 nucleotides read TGTGCCAGCAGCTTAGCGATGGACAGGGGAGGTGGCTACACCTTC. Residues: CASSLAMDRGGGYTF.

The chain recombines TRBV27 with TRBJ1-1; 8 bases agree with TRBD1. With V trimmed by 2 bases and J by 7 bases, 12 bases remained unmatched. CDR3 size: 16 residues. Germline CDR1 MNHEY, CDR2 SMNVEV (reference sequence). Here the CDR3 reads CASSLGGAGGGVEAFF. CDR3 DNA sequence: TGTGCCAGCAGTTTAGGGGGGGCAGGGGGCGGTGTTGAAGCTTTCTTT.

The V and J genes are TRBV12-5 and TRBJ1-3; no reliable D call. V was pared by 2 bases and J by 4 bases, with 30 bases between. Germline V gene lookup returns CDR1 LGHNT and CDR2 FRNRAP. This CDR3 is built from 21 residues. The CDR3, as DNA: TGTGCTAGTGGTTTGCCGAGGGAGGCTGGCCCCCTCAAGGGAACCGGAAACACCATATATTTT. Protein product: CASGLPREAGPLKGTGNTIYF.

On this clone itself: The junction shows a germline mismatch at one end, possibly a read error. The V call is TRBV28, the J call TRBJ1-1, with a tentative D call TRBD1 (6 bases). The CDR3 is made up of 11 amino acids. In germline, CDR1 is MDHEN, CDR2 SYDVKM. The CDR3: CASSFSGQGSF. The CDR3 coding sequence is TGTGCCAGCAGTTTCTCTGGCCAGGGGTCGTTT.

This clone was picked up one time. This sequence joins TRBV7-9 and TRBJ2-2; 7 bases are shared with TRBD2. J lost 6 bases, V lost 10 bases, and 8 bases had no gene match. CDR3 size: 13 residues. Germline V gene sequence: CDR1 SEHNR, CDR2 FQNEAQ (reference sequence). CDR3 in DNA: TGTGCCACCAATAACCGGGAGGCCGGGGAGCTGTTTTTT. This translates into CATNNREAGELFF.

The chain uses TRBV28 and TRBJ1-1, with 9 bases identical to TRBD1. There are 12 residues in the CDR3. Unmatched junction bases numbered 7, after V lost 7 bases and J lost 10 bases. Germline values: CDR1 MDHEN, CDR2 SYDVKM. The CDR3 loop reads CASISVTGGAFF. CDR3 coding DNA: TGTGCCAGCATTTCTGTGACAGGGGGAGCTTTCTTT.

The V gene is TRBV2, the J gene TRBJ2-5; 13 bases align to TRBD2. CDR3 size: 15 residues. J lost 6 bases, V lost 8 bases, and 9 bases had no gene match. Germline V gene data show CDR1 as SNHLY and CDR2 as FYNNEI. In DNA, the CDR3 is TGTGCCAGCGGTACTAGCGGGGGGGCCCCGAAGACCCAGTACTTC. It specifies CASGTSGGAPKTQYF.

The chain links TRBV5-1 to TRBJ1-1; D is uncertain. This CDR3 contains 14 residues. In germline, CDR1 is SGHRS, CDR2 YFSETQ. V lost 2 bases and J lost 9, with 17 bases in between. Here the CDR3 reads CASSLFMDGEKAFF. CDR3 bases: TGCGCCAGCAGCTTATTCATGGACGGGGAAAAAGCTTTCTTT.